The sequence of this T cell receptor (beta chain) was determined in a study of cytomegalovirus exposure and HLA in healthy donors. Study details: Earlier sequencing of about 200 million T cells yielded around 100 million unique TCR beta sequences.

Vbeta (60) and Jbeta (13) primers were used in the PCR. Only in-frame clones appear in the TCRdb table, and some are missing; sequencing was by immunoSEQ multiplex PCR. Of about 160,000 clones detected, 80% appear once; the ten largest clones hold around 9.8%. Regarding this clone: What it binds is not known.

This CDR3 has 17 amino acids. The V segment lost 4 bases and the J segment 0 bases; nucleotides outside the gene matches: 9. The germline V gene encodes CDR1 SGHRS and CDR2 YFSETQ. Study results and caveats: A later analysis by the authors found several of the most significant clusters apparently linked to common viral pathogens. Reports state that TCR beta sequences accurately predicted most subjects' HLA-A and HLA-B alleles. V- and J-gene trimming of TCR beta was linked (in a later analysis) to a missense DCLRE1C variant.

This TCR derives from a man younger than 35 in good health and CMV-seropositive. This chain links TRBV5-1 with TRBJ2-4; 8 bases align to TRBD1. Sequencing was carried out using PBMCs. CDR3: CASSPQGAELAKNIQYF. CDR3 in DNA: TGCGCCAGCAGCCCCCAGGGGGCGGAATTAGCCAAAAACATTCAGTACTTC.